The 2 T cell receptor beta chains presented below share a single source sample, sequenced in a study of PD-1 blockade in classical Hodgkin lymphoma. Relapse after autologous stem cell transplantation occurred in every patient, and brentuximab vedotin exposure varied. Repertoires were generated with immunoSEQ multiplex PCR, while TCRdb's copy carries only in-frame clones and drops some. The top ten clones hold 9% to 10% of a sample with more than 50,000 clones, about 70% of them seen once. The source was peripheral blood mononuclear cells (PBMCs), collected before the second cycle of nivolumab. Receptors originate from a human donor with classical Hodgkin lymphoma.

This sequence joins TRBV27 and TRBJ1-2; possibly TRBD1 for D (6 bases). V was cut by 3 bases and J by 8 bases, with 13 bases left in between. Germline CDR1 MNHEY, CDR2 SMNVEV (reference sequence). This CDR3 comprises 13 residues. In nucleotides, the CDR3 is TGTGCCAGCAGTTTCAACAGGGCTGGAGGCTACACCTTC. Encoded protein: CASSFNRAGGYTF.

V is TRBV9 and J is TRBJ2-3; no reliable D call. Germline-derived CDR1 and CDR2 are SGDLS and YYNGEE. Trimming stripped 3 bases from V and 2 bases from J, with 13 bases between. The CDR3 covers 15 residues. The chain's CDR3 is CASSAPYGSTDTQYF. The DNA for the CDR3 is TGTGCCAGCAGCGCTCCGTACGGATCCACAGATACGCAGTATTTT.